The 20 T cell receptor beta chains below all came from one sample that was sequenced in a study of CD8+CD57+ T cells in acquired aplastic anemia. The study profiled TCR beta VDJ and CDR3 using genomic DNA as template. TCRdb recomputed calls from the reads with MiXCR, one row per CDR3 protein. The sample has around 64,000 distinct CDR3 sequences; 55% are singletons. The sample was sorted CD4+, CD8+, or CD8+CD57+ T cells (not recorded which) from PBMCs. The receptors come from a human donor in good health, serving as a control.

Many counts were recorded for this clonotype. The CDR3 is CASSLAELWNTGELFF. Here the CDR3 DNA reads TGCGCCAGCAGCTTGGCCGAATTGTGGAACACCGGGGAGCTGTTTTTT. This chain uses TRBV5-1 with TRBJ2-2, with D hard to call. The CDR3 runs to 16 residues. V lost 0 bases and J 1 base, leaving 10 bases between the germline ends. Germline-derived CDR1 and CDR2 are SGHRS and YFSETQ.

This chain links TRBV6-2 or TRBV6-3 with TRBJ1-2, with D possibly matching TRBD1 (5 bases). The CDR3 is made up of 15 amino acids. Germline CDR1 MNHEY, CDR2 SVGEGT. Trimming shortened V by 2 bases and J by 4 bases, and 14 bases separated the two germline ends. In DNA form, the CDR3 reads TGTGCCAGCAGTTACCTCCAGGGACCGTTCTATGGCTACACCTTC. Its translation is CASSYLQGPFYGYTF.

This rearrangement joins TRBV2 to TRBJ2-5; D gene ambiguous. The CDR3 contains 14 residues. Trimming took 5 bases from V and 3 from J, leaving 13 bases between them. CDR1 and CDR2 from the germline V gene are SNHLY and FYNNEI. The CDR3 here is CASSSWVSEETQYF. In DNA form, the CDR3 reads TGTGCCAGCAGTAGCTGGGTTTCAGAAGAGACCCAGTACTTC. The full variable domain, rest sourced from reference TRBV2 and TRBJ2-5, is EPEVTQTPSHQVTQMGQEVILRCVPISNHLYFYWYRQILGQKVEFLVSFYNNEISEKSEIFDDQFSVERPDGSNFTLKIRSTKLEDSAMYFCASSSWVSEETQYFGPGTRLLVL.

The chain carries TRBV24-1 and TRBJ1-5; 7 nucleotides align to TRBD1. Looked up from germline, CDR1 is KGHDR and CDR2 is SFDVKD. J lost 6 bases, V lost 4 bases, and 2 bases had no gene match. CDR3 length: 13 residues. The CDR3 DNA reads TGTGCCACCAGTGAGGGACAGATTCAGCCCCAGCATTTT. Amino acid sequence: CATSEGQIQPQHF.

The chain links TRBV20-1 to TRBJ2-1; the D gene is possibly TRBD2 (7 bases). The CDR3 has 15 amino acids. V was pared by 6 bases and J by 4 bases, with 19 bases between. Germline CDR1 reads DFQATT; CDR2 reads SNEGSKA (reference sequence). CDR3 in DNA: TGCAGTGCGCCCGAGGGGGGGGTGTCATACAATGAGCAGTTCTTC. As protein: CSAPEGGVSYNEQFF.

The sample holds many counts of this clonotype. The chain's CDR3 is CASSRTSGSADTQYF. CDR3 DNA sequence: TGTGCCAGCAGCAGGACTAGCGGGAGCGCAGATACGCAGTATTTT. J is TRBJ2-3 and V is TRBV5-6; 13 nucleotides line up with TRBD2. The V segment lost 4 bases and the J segment 4 bases; nucleotides outside the gene matches: 3. The CDR3 is made up of 15 amino acids. CDR1 is SGHDT, CDR2 YYEEEE, per germline.

In nucleotides, the CDR3 is TGTGCCAGCTCACCACTTTCACAGGGGTCCCAGCATTTT. Translated: CASSPLSQGSQHF. This chain connects TRBV18 to TRBJ1-5, with 7 positions matching TRBD1. This CDR3 contains 13 residues. Germline CDR1 reads KGHSH; CDR2 reads LQKENI. Trimming took 1 base from V and 11 from J; bases not matched to a gene: 5.

A word on this clonotype: A read error may account for a junction end that differs from germline. The rearrangement joins TRBV7-7 to TRBJ2-5, with 9 bases aligning to TRBD1. Germline CDR1 is SSHAT and CDR2 is FNYEAQ (reference sequence). CDR3 length equals 16 residues. CDR3 in amino acids: CASSLGCDRGGETQYF. The CDR3 nucleotides read TGTGCTAGCAGCTTAGGGTGCGACAGGGGGGGAGAGACCCAGTACTTC.

This clonotype was observed at least ten times. The chain carries TRBV20-1 and TRBJ1-6, with D perhaps TRBD1 (5 bases). Germline V gene data show CDR1 as DFQATT and CDR2 as SNEGSKA (reference sequence). The CDR3 totals 14 residues. The V gene lost 0 bases and the J gene lost 6 bases, with 9 bases spanning the gap. The CDR3 protein is CSARDWQGNSPLHF. The CDR3 coding sequence is TGCAGTGCTAGAGATTGGCAGGGTAATTCACCCCTCCACTTT.

The sample holds many counts of this clonotype. The chain carries TRBV15 and TRBJ2-4; 7 nucleotides match TRBD2. The CDR3 totals 15 residues. The V gene end was trimmed by 4 bases and the J gene end by 9 bases; junction bases not matched to a gene: 12. Germline CDR1 and CDR2: LNHNV and YYDKDF (reference sequence). This chain's CDR3 is CATSNRDYLVGIQYF. The CDR3 nucleotides are TGTGCCACCAGCAACCGGGACTACCTAGTTGGCATTCAGTACTTC. The full variable domain, its missing parts supplied by reference TRBV15 and TRBJ2-4, is DAMVIQNPRYQVTQFGKPVTLSCSQTLNHNVMYWYQQKSSQAPKLLFHYYDKDFNNEADTPDNFQSRRPNTSFCFLDIRSPGLGDTAMYLCATSNRDYLVGIQYFGAGTRLSVL.

The table lists this clonotype with a count of one. The chain employs TRBV24-1 and TRBJ2-1, with 15 bases identical to TRBD2. Germline-derived CDR1 and CDR2 are KGHDR and SFDVKD. Trimming at V came to 5 bases and at J to 7 bases, leaving 5 bases not matched to a gene. The length of the CDR3 is 16 residues. CDR3 nucleotides: TGTGCCACCAGTGGGACTAGCGGGAGGGCAAGGAATGAGCAGTTCTTC. Protein product: CATSGTSGRARNEQFF.

This rearrangement joins TRBV2 to TRBJ1-2; D unclear. With 6 bases removed from V and 7 bases from J, the gap between germline ends came to 15 bases. The CDR3 runs 13 residues. From germline, CDR1 is SNHLY and CDR2 FYNNEI. This chain's CDR3 is CASSLNEEGGYTF. The CDR3 nucleotides read TGTGCCAGCAGCTTGAATGAGGAGGGTGGCTACACCTTC. Using reference TRBV2 and TRBJ1-2 for the parts outside the CDR3, the full variable domain is EPEVTQTPSHQVTQMGQEVILRCVPISNHLYFYWYRQILGQKVEFLVSFYNNEISEKSEIFDDQFSVERPDGSNFTLKIRSTKLEDSAMYFCASSLNEEGGYTFGSGTRLTVV.

The genes are TRBV10-3 and TRBJ1-1; no clear D gene. V was cut by 10 bases and J by 4 bases, with 16 bases left in between. Germline CDR1 ENHRY, CDR2 SYGVKD. The CDR3 is made up of 13 amino acids. CDR3 DNA: TGTGCCACCCCGGCCAGGAAGTTCACTGAAGCTTTCTTT. Amino acids: CATPARKFTEAFF.

This clonotype was seen a few times. For the CDR3, the DNA is TGTGCCAGCAGCCGACAGGGGTCCTACGAGCAGTACTTC. It specifies CASSRQGSYEQYF. The J gene is TRBJ2-7, the V gene TRBV7-9; 8 bases are shared with TRBD1. The CDR3 is 13 amino acids. The junction had 1 base not matched to a gene; V was cut back by 5 bases and J by 1 base. Germline CDR1 SEHNR, CDR2 FQNEAQ (reference sequence).

This chain joins TRBV24-1 and TRBJ2-5; TRBD1 matches at 9 bases. This CDR3 spans 15 amino acids. Germline CDR1 is KGHDR and CDR2 is SFDVKD. With 5 bases clipped from V and 2 bases from J, the junction kept 5 bases outside the gene matches. In DNA form, the CDR3 reads TGTGCCACCAGTGGTAGGACAGGGGCTCAAGAGACCCAGTACTTC. Protein: CATSGRTGAQETQYF.

This chain uses TRBV29-1 with TRBJ2-1; a weak D match, TRBD1 (6 bases). Germline V gene lookup returns CDR1 SQVTM and CDR2 ANQGSEA. The CDR3 has 12 residues. V was shortened by 6 bases and J by 5 bases, with 11 bases between the two germline ends. This chain's CDR3 is CSVATGNNEQFF. The CDR3 coding sequence is TGCAGCGTAGCTACAGGGAACAATGAGCAGTTCTTC.

The CDR3 bases are TGTGCCAGCAGAAAGACTAGCGGCCCGACGGGTACGCAGTATTTT. The encoded protein is CASRKTSGPTGTQYF. V usage is TRBV7-3 and J usage is TRBJ2-3, with 9 nucleotides matching TRBD2. CDR3 length: 15 residues. Germline V lookup: CDR1 SGHTA, CDR2 FQGTGA. J gave up 8 bases and V 6 bases, and 12 bases lay outside the gene matches.

The chain couples TRBV19 to TRBJ1-1; no clear D. V shed 5 bases and J shed 1 base, with 8 bases lying between them. Germline V gene data show CDR1 as LNHDA and CDR2 as SQIVND (reference sequence). The CDR3 totals 13 residues. The CDR3 sequence is CASSLYGNTEAFF. The CDR3 nucleotides are TGTGCCAGTAGTTTATACGGGAACACTGAAGCTTTCTTT.

The chain carries TRBV14 and TRBJ1-2, with 10 bases that match TRBD1. This CDR3 is built from 16 residues. With 0 bases clipped from V and 4 bases from J, the junction kept 5 bases outside the gene matches. Germline lookup yields CDR1 SGHDN and CDR2 FVKESK. In DNA, the CDR3 is TGTGCCAGCAGCCAAGATATTGGGACAGGGGTCTATGGCTACACCTTC. Translation gives CASSQDIGTGVYGYTF.

This CDR3 is CASSLGPATYEQYF. CDR3 DNA: TGTGCCAGCAGCCTAGGCCCCGCCACCTACGAGCAGTACTTC. The gene calls are TRBV7-2 and TRBJ2-7; D ambiguous. V lost 5 bases and J 2 bases, leaving 13 bases between the germline ends. CDR1 SGHTA and CDR2 FQGNSA come from the germline V gene. The CDR3 has 14 residues. Drawing the rest from reference TRBV7-2 and TRBJ2-7, the complete variable domain is GAGVSQSPSNKVTEKGKDVELRCDPISGHTALYWYRQSLGQGLEFLIYFQGNSAPDKSGLPSDRFSAERTGGSVSTLTIQRTQQEDSAVYLCASSLGPATYEQYFGPGTRLTVT.